The text below deals with one T cell receptor beta chain. This receptor's antigen is unknown. No clone much larger than this one lies a single base away; base qualities are absent. CDR1 and CDR2, looked up from the germline V gene, are SGHNT and YENEEA. Spanning cysteine to phenylalanine, the CDR3 consists of 16 amino acids. CDR3 DNA only is kept here, 48 bases in frame from base 1. V was cut back by 5 bases and J by 0 bases, leaving a gap of 11 bases between them. The immunoSEQ Assay was used to sequence TCR beta CDR3 regions from DNA. Processing in the source paper ran as follows. T cell density was computed as TCR beta template counts normalized to usable DNA estimated by amplifying housekeeping genes. Richness was estimated using the preseqR package, with extrapolation to 400,000 templates for PBMC samples and to 120,000 templates for tissue samples. Clonality was calculated as one minus Pielou's evenness. To identify tissue-enriched TCRs, differential abundance testing was run on productive amino-acid clonotypes with a minimum total count of 5 and an alpha of 0.1. The Jaccard Index and the Morisita Overlap Index were used to measure how much the repertoires overlapped between compartments. GLIPH grouped TCR beta CDR3s together with public tetramer-defined viral CDR3s, and a viral motif had to include at least three viral sequences and show V-gene enrichment. TCRdb's version of the immuneACCESS table is confined to in-frame rearrangements and falls short of the full clone set. An unresolved V gene accounts for under half of the shortfall where checked; the remainder is of unknown origin. Clone size and V and J calls were adopted from that table, with D and trimming inferred from the DNA. This sample lists about 39,000 clones; more than 75% were detected once. Less than 45% of the sample goes to the ten largest clones.

This sample is drawn from a study of T cells in localized non-small cell lung cancer (TCRdb year 2020). Background for the entire study: Comparing tumors with uninvolved tumor-adjacent lungs, the study looked at the T cell repertoires of 236 patients with early-stage NSCLC. The cohort was made up of around 240 treatment-naive NSCLC patients whose localized lung tumors had been resected. A mean age of about 66 years was recorded for the NSCLC patients, of whom roughly 130 were male and about 100 were female. Paper-wide results and their limitations: Uninvolved tumor-adjacent lung showed the highest T cell clonality, higher than tumor, which suggests more focused antigenic responses in the uninvolved tumor-adjacent lung. Multi-region tumor sequencing was not performed, so intratumor heterogeneity could not be excluded. Of the top 100 tumor clones, a median of about 53 were detected in paired uninvolved adjacent lung; roughly 26 were also among that lung's top 100. Higher T cell density in blood was associated with longer overall survival, whereas higher clonality in adjacent lung was associated with shorter survival. Because of the exploratory design, TCR variables were selected using unadjusted p-values without false-discovery rate correction.

At diagnosis, peripheral blood, uninvolved tumor-adjacent lung and tumor were collected and stored as a combination of fresh-frozen and FFPE material. For TCR repertoire profiling, the blood samples were analyzed as peripheral blood mononuclear cells. Here the chain combines TRBV11-3 and TRBJ2-6, with TRBD2 as a weak D call on 5 bases. The sequencing used PBMCs, collected before any cancer treatment. The origin of this receptor is a woman aged 35 to 70 with stage II squamous cell lung carcinoma. The CDR3 reads as follows: CASSPGVGSGANVLTF. At the DNA level, the sequence is TGTGCCAGCAGCCCCGGGGTGGGCTCTGGGGCCAACGTCCTGACTTTC.